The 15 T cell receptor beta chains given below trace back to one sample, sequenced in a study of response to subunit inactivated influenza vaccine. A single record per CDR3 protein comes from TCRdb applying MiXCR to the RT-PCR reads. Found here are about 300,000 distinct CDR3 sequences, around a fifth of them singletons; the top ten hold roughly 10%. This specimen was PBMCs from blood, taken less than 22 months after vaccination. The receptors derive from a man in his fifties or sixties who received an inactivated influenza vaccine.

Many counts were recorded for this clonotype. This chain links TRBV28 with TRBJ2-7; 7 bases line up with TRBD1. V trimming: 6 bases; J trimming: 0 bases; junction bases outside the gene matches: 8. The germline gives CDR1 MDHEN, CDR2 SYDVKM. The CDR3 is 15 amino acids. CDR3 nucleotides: TGTGCCAGCAGGAACCGGGCAGGGGGCTCCTACGAGCAGTACTTC. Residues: CASRNRAGGSYEQYF.

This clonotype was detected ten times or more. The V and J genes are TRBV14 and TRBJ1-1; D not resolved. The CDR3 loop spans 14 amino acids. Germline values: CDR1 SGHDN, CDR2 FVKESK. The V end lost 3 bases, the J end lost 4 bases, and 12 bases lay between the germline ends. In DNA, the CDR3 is TGTGCCAGCAGCCACGGGAATGGCGGCACTGAAGCTTTCTTT. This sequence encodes CASSHGNGGTEAFF.

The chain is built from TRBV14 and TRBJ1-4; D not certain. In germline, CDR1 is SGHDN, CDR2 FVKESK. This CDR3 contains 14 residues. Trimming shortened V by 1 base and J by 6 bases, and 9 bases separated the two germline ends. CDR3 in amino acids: CASSQVAGDEKLFF. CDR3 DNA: TGTGCCAGCAGCCAAGTTGCTGGGGATGAAAAACTGTTTTTT. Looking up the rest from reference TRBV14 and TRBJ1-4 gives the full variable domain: EAGVTQFPSHSVIEKGQTVTLRCDPISGHDNLYWYRRVMGKEIKFLLHFVKESKQDESGMPNNRFLAERTGGTYSTLKVQPAELEDSGVYFCASSQVAGDEKLFFGSGTQLSVL.

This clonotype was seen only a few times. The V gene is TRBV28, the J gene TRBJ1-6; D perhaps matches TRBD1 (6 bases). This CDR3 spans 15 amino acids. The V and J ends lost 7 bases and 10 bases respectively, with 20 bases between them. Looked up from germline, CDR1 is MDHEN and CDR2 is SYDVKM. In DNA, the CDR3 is TGTGCCAGCAACTACCGACAGGCGCTACGGTCACCCCTCCACTTT. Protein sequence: CASNYRQALRSPLHF.

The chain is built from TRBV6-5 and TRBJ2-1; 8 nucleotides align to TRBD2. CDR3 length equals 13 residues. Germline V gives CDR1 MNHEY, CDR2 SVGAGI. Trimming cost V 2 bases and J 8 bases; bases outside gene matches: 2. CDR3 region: CASSYSGGYEQFF. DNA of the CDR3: TGTGCCAGCAGTTACAGCGGGGGTTATGAGCAGTTCTTC.

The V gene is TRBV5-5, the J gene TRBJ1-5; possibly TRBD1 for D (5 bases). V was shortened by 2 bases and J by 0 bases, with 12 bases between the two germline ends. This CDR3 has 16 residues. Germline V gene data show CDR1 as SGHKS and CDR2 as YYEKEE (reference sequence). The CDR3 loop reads CASSLTLGDSNQPQHF. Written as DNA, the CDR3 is TGTGCCAGCAGCTTAACTTTGGGGGATAGCAATCAGCCCCAGCATTTT.

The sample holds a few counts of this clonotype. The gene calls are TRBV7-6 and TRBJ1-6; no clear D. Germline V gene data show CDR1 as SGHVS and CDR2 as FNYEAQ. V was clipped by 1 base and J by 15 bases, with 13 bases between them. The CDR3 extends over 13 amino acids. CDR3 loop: CASSLGSGLGLHF. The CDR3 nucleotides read TGTGCCAGCAGCTTAGGTTCAGGACTCGGCCTCCACTTT.

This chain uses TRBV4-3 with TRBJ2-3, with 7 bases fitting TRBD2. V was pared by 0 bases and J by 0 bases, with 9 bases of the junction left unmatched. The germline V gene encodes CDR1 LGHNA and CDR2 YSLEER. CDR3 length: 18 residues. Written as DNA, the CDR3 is TGCGCCAGCAGCCAAGAGATGGGGGGGAGTGATAGCACAGATACGCAGTATTTT. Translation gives CASSQEMGGSDSTDTQYF.

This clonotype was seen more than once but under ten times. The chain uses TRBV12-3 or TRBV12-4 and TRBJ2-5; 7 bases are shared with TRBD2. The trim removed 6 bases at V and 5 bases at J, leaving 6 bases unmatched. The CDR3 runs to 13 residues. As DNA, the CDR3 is TGTGCCAGCAGGCGAAGCGGGGTGGAGACCCAGTACTTC. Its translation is CASRRSGVETQYF.

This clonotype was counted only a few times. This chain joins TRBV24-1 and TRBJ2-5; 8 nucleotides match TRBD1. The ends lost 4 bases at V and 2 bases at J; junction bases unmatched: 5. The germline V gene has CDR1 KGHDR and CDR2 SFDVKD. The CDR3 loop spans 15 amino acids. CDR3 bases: TGTGCCACCAGTGACCAGGGACAGGTTCAAGAGACCCAGTACTTC. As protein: CATSDQGQVQETQYF.

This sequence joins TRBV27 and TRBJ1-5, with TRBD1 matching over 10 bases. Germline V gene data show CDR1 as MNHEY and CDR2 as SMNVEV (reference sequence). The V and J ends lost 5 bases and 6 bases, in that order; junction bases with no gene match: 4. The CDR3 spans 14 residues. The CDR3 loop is CASSDRGLGQPQHF. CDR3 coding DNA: TGTGCCAGCAGTGACAGGGGGCTCGGTCAGCCCCAGCATTTT.

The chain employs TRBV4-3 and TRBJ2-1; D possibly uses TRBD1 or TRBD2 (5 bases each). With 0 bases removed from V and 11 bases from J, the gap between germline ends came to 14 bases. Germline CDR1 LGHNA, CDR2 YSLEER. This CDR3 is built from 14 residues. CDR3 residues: CASSQDWTGRQQFF. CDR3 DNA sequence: TGCGCCAGCAGCCAAGATTGGACGGGACGTCAGCAGTTCTTC.

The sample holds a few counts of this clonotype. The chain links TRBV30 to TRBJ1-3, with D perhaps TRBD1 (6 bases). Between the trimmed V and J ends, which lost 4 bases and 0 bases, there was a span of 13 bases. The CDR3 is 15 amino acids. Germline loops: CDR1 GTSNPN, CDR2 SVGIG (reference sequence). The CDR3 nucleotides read TGTGCCTGGACGTCGGACAGTTTCTCTGGAAACACCATATATTTT. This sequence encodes CAWTSDSFSGNTIYF.

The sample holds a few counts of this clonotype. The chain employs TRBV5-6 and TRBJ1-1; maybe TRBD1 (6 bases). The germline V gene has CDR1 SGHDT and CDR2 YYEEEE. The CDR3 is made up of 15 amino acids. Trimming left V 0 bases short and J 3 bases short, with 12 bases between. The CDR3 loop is CASSLDPGQDTEAFF. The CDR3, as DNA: TGTGCCAGCAGCTTGGATCCGGGACAAGACACTGAAGCTTTCTTT.

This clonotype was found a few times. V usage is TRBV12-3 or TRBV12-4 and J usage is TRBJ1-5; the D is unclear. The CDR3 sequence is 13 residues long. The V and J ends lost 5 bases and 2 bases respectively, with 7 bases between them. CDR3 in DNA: TGTGCCAGCAGTGTCGTGGGCAATCAGCCCCAGCATTTT. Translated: CASSVVGNQPQHF.